This record looks at one TCR beta chain sequence and its context. The antigen is undetermined. The record originates from a study of T cell responses to AZD1222 COVID-19 vaccine. This table comes from immunoSEQ multiplex PCR, and its TCRdb copy is limited to in-frame clones, with some not included. This table holds around 99,000 clones, around 90% found once. General study findings and limits: A rise in Spike-specific TCR breadth and depth followed two AZD1222 doses.

Trimming stripped 3 bases from V and 0 bases from J, with 9 bases between. Germline V CDR1 and CDR2: LNHDA, SQIVND (reference sequence). The CDR3 contains 15 residues. This receptor was obtained from an adult in good health. The chain links TRBV19 to TRBJ1-5; no reliable D call. The material sequenced was peripheral blood, taken on day 0 of AZD1222 vaccination. The CDR3 reads CASSMVGFSNQPQHF. Written as DNA, the CDR3 is TGTGCCAGTAGTATGGTTGGTTTTAGCAATCAGCCCCAGCATTTT.